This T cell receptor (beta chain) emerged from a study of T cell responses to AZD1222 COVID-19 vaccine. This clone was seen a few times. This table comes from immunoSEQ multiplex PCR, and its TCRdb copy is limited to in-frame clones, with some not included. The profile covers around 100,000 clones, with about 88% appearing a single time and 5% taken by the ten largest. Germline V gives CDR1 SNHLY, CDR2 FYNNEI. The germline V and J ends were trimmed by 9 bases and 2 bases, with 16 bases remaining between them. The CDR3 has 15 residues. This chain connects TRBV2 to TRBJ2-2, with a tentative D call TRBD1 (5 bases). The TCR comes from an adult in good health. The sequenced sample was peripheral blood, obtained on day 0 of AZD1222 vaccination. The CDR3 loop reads CASRSQGINTGELFF. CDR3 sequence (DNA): TGTGCCAGTAGGTCGCAGGGCATCAACACCGGGGAGCTGTTTTTT.